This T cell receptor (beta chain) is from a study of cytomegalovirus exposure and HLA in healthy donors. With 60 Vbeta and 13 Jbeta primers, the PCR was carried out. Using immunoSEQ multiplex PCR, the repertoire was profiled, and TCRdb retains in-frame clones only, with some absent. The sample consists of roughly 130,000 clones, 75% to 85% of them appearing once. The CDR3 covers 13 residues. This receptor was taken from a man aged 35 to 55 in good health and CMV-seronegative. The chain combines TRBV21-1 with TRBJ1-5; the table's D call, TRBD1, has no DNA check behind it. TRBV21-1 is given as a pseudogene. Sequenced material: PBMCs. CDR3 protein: CASSSGAAQPQHF. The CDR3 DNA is TGTGCCAGCAGTTCAGGGGCGGCTCAGCCCCAGCATTTT.